This T cell receptor (beta chain) was found in a study of T cells in Graves' hyperthyroidism and ophthalmopathy. Looking at the study overall: Initial diagnosis, before any treatment, was when peripheral blood was collected. Study results and limitations: Peripheral blood also featured most of the thyroid clonotypes expanded above 0.001. Classification by a 13 V-J model distinguished ophthalmopathy from stable hyperthyroidism.

Germline V gives CDR1 KGHSH, CDR2 LQKENI. This CDR3 has 15 residues. V was cut by 2 bases and J by 0 bases, with 10 bases left in between. This clonotype was observed at least ten times. Its antigen is unknown. The authors obtained PBMCs from 10 ml of fresh peripheral blood. RNA transcripts provided the source from which TCR beta CDR3 regions were amplified. First-round RT-PCR with HTBI primers amplified the TCR CDR3 region. TCRdb redid the calling of the multiplex PCR reads with MiXCR, one entry per CDR3 protein. The table lists approximately 270,000 distinct CDR3 sequences, 14% to 15% of them singletons.

The chain has TRBV18 and TRBJ1-2; D perhaps matches TRBD1 (5 bases). The source material was blood. The receptor comes from a woman aged 40-49 years with Graves' hyperthyroidism that later progressed to Graves' ophthalmopathy. The DNA of the CDR3 is TGTGCCAGCTCACCAGGGACGGCCCCTAACTATGGCTACACCTTC. Residues: CASSPGTAPNYGYTF.